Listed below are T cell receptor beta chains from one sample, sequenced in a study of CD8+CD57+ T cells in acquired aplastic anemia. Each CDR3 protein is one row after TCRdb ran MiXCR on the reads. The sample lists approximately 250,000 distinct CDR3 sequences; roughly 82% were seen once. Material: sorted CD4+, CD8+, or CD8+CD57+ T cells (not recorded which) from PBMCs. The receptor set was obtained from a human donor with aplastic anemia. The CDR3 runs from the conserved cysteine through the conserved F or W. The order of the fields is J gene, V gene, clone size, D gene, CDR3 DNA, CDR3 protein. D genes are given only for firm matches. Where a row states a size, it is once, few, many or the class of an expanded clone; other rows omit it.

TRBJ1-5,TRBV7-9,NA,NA,TGTGCCAGCCGCTTGGGTGGAGGAGGTCAGCCCCAGCATTTT,CASRLGGGGQPQHF
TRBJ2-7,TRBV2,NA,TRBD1,TGTGCCAGCAGTCGCGACAGGGTTGTCCACGAGCAGTACTTC,CASSRDRVVHEQYF
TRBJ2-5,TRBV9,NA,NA,NA,CASGKGGEKLFFDF
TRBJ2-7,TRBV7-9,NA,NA,TGTGCCACCAGCTTCCCGGGCCGAGACGGGGCCAACGTCTTC,CATSFPGRDGANVF
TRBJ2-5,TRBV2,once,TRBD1,TGTGCCAGCGGGAGAGGGGGCGAGCAAACGACCCAGTACTTC,CASGRGGEQTTQYF
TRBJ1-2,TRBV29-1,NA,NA,TGCAGCGTAACAAAAGACCTAAACTATGGCTACACCTTC,CSVTKDLNYGYTF
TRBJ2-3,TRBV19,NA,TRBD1,TGTGCCATTACCCAGGGGACAGGTTACACCACAGAGCCGCAGTATTTT,CAITQGTGYTTEPQYF
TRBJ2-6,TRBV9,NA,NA,TGTGCCAGCAGCGCTAGGGGGAACACTGAAGCTTTCTTCCTGACTTTC,CASSARGNTEAFFLTF
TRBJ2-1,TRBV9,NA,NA,TGTGCCAGCAGCGTAGCGACGGATACGCAGTACTATGAGCAGTTCTTC,CASSVATDTQYYEQFF
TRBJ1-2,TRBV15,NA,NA,TGTGCCACCAGCCAAGGCCTTGCAGGTGGCCAGAACTTC,CATSQGLAGGQNF
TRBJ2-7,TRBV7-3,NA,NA,TGTGCCAGCAGCTTTGAAAGGTACAATGAGCAGTACTTC,CASSFERYNEQYF
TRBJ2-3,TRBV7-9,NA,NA,TGTGCCAGCAGCTTAGCGGTTACGGGTGGACAGTTGTTCTTT,CASSLAVTGGQLFF
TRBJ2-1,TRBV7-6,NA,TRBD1,TGTGCCAGCAGCTCGCACAGGGGCCTTTCACCCCTCCACCAGTTCTTC,CASSSHRGLSPLHQFF
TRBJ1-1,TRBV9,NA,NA,TGTGCCAGTAGTATAGGGGCGAACACGCAAGCTTTCTTT,CASSIGANTQAFF
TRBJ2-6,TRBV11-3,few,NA,TGTGCCAGCAGCTTAGAGCGGACAGACGGGGCCAACGTCCTGACTTTC,CASSLERTDGANVLTF
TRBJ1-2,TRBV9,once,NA,TGTGCCAGCAGCGTGGGGTCAGGCACGCAGTATGGTTACACCTTC,CASSVGSGTQYGYTF
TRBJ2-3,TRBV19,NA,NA,TGTGCCAGTAGTTTAGCGAGCGGTGCCGATAATGAGTATTTT,CASSLASGADNEYF
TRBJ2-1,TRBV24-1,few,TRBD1,TGTGCCACCAGTGATTCCAGGGGGTCGAATGAGCAGTTCTTC,CATSDSRGSNEQFF
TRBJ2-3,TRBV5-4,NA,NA,TGTGCCAGCAGCTTTACTAGCGCGGGGGCGGCAGATACGCAGTATTTT,CASSFTSAGAADTQYF
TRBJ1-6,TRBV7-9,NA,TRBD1,TGTGCCGGCAATGCGGACAGGGCACTTCAGCACCTCCACTTT,CAGNADRALQHLHF
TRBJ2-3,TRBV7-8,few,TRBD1,TGTGCCAGCAGCTTGACAGGGGGCGCCGACTATACCCACTATTTT,CASSLTGGADYTHYF
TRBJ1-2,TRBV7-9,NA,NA,TGTGCCAGCAGCCCTCCGGACCACCGTCCAGGCTACACCTTC,CASSPPDHRPGYTF
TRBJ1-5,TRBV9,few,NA,TGTGCCAGCAGTGAGGGGTCAGATACGCAGTACCTTCATTTT,CASSEGSDTQYLHF
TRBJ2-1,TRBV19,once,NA,TGTGCCAGTAGTCTTACTTGGACGGGCTACTATGATCAGCAGTTCTTC,CASSLTWTGYYDQQFF
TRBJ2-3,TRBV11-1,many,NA,TGTGCCAGCAGGGTAGGTCGGACAGATACGCAGTATTTT,CASRVGRTDTQYF
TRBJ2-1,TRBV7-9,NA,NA,TGTGCCAGCAGCATAGCGACCAGCTCATACAATAATCAGTTCTTC,CASSIATSSYNNQFF
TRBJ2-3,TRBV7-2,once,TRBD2,TGTGCCAGCAGCTTAGCTGGAGATCCCGGGAGGCGCAGATTT,CASSLAGDPGRRRF
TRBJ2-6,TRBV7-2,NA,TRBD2,TGTGCCAGCAGCATAGCGGGTAGCGTCGGCGCCAACCTCCTGACTTTC,CASSIAGSVGANLLTF
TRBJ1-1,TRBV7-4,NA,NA,TGTGCCAGCAGCTTTGATCTAAGCGGGAGGAGTGATGATTTCTTT,CASSFDLSGRSDDFF
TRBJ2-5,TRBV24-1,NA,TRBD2,TGTGCCACCGGCAGAAGCGGGAGGCAAGAGACCCAGTACTTC,CATGRSGRQETQYF
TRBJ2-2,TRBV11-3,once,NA,TGTGCCAGCAGCTTAGAGGTGACAGAGCTGTTTTTT,CASSLEVTELFF
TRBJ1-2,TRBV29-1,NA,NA,TGCAGCGTTGTATTGGGGGGCTACACCTTC,CSVVLGGYTF
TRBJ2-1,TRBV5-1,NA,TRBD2,TGTGCCAGCAGCCTCAAACCCCGCGGGGGGAGCGATGAGCAGTTCTTC,CASSLKPRGGSDEQFF
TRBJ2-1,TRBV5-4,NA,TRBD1,TGTGCCAGCAGCTTTGCTAGACAGGGGGGGAATGAGCAGTTCTTC,CASSFARQGGNEQFF
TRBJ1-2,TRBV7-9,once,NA,TGTGCCAGCAGCTCACAGAAAAGGGGCGGGGACGATGGCTACACCTTC,CASSSQKRGGDDGYTF
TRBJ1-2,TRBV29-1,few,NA,TGCAGCGTTGAAGACCCAGGGTACAATGGCTACACCTTC,CSVEDPGYNGYTF